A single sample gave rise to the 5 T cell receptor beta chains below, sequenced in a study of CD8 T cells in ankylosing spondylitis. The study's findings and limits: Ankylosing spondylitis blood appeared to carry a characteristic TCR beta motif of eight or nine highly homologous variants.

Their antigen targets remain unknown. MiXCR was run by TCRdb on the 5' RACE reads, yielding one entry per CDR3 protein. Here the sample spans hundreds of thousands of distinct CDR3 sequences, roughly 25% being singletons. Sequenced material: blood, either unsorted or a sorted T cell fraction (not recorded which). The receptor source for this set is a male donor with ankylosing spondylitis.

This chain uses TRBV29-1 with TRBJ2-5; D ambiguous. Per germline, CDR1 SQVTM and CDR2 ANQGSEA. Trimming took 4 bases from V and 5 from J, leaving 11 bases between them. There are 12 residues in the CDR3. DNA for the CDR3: TGCAGCGTTGGTAGGGCCGGGGAGACCCAGTACTTC. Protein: CSVGRAGETQYF.

The CDR3 DNA follows: TGTGCCAGCAGCCAGGGGAAGGGGACTGAAGCTTTCTTT. Encoded protein: CASSQGKGTEAFF. The chain combines TRBV25-1 with TRBJ1-1; TRBD1 is a possible D gene (6 bases). The CDR3 length is 13 residues. Trimming stripped 6 bases from V and 5 bases from J, with 13 bases between. The germline gives CDR1 MGHDK, CDR2 SYGVNS.

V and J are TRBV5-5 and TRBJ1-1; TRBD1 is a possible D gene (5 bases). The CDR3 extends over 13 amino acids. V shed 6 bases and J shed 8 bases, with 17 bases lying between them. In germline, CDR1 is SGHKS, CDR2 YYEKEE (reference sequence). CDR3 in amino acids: CASTPSGAPEAFF. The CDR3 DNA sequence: TGTGCCAGCACCCCTAGTGGGGCACCGGAAGCTTTCTTT.

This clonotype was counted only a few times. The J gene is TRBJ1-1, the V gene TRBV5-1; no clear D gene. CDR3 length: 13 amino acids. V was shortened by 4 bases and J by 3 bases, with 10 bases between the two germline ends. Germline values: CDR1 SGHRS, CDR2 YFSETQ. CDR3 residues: CASSTHGDTEAFF. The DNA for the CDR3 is TGCGCCAGCAGCACGCACGGGGACACTGAAGCTTTCTTT. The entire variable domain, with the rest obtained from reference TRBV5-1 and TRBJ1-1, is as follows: KAGVTQTPRYLIKTRGQQVTLSCSPISGHRSVSWYQQTPGQGLQFLFEYFSETQRNKGNFPGRFSGRQFSNSRSEMNVSTLELGDSALYLCASSTHGDTEAFFGQGTRLTVV.

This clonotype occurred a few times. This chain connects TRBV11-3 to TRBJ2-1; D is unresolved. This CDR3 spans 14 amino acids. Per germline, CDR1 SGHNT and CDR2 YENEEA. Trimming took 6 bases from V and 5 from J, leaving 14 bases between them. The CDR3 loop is CASRTRLGNNEQFF. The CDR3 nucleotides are TGTGCCAGCAGAACGAGACTGGGTAACAATGAGCAGTTCTTC.